Presented here are 18 T cell receptor delta chains from one specimen sequenced in a study of gamma-delta chains in newborns, infants, children. TCRdb re-processed the reads via CATT. This table has 15,000 or so delta-chain clones, around 7% appearing once. Material: blood. The source of these receptors is a child who was a newborn, infant or young child, either healthy, febrile or measles-vaccinated (not recorded which).

The chain links TRDV2 to TRDJ3; TRDD3 matches at 7 bases. The CDR3 has 19 amino acids. The ends lost 0 bases at V and 3 bases at J; junction bases unmatched: 10. Germline lookup yields CDR1 GEAIGNYY and CDR2 EKD. The chain's CDR3 is CACDTWGNPQVWDTRQMFF. The CDR3 DNA is TGTGCCTGTGACACCTGGGGGAACCCTCAAGTCTGGGACACCCGACAGATGTTTTTC.

About this clone itself: The sample carries other DNA sequences with the same CDR3. The chain carries TRDV2 and TRDJ3; D is possibly TRDD3 (6 bases). CDR1 is GEAIGNYY, CDR2 EKD, per germline. The CDR3 runs 19 residues. V was pared by 0 bases and J by 0 bases, with 14 bases between. The CDR3 DNA sequence: TGTGCCTGTGACACCCTCGTGGGGGCAAGCTCCTGGGACACCCGACAGATGTTTTTC. This gives the protein CACDTLVGASSWDTRQMFF.

This clone is termed large. This sample includes further DNA sequences coding for the same CDR3. The rearrangement joins TRDV2 to TRDJ3, with 7 bases fitting TRDD3. The germline CDR1 and CDR2 sequences are GEAIGNYY and EKD. This CDR3 contains 17 residues. Trimming cost V 0 bases and J 0 bases; bases outside gene matches: 1. The DNA of the CDR3 is TGTGCCTGTGACACCTGGGGATACTCCTGGGACACCCGACAGATGTTTTTC. This sequence encodes CACDTWGYSWDTRQMFF.

Details on this clone: The protein held in TCRdb is that of a much larger clone and does not match this DNA's translation at residue 11, likely because of a read error; the protein shown is translated from the DNA. The chain couples TRDV2 to TRDJ3, with TRDD3 identical over 9 bases. The CDR3 length is 18 residues. CDR1 and CDR2 from the germline V gene are GEAIGNYY and EKD. CDR3 DNA sequence: TGTGCCTGTGACACCGTGGGGGATAGCTCCCGGGACACCCGACAGATGTTTTTC. This sequence encodes CACDTVGDSSRDTRQMFF.

The genes are TRDV2 and TRDJ3; 9 bases match TRDD3. CDR1 is GEAIGNYY, CDR2 EKD, per germline. The CDR3 has 17 residues. Unmatched junction bases numbered 5, after V lost 5 bases and J lost 1 base. The CDR3 is CACGGLGESWDTRQMFF. Written as DNA, the CDR3 is TGTGCCTGTGGGGGACTGGGGGAGTCCTGGGACACCCGACAGATGTTTTTC.

The chain joins TRDV2 to TRDJ3, with 11 nucleotides matching TRDD3. Germline V gene lookup returns CDR1 GEAIGNYY and CDR2 EKD. CDR3 length: 18 amino acids. J lost 1 base, V lost 5 bases, and 6 bases had no gene match. The CDR3 nucleotides read TGTGCCTGTGCCCCACTGGGGGATATTTCCTGGGACACCCGACAGATGTTTTTC. Encoded protein: CACAPLGDISWDTRQMFF.

This clone was found a few times. The rearrangement links TRDV2 to TRDJ2, with TRDD3 matching 11 bases. Trimming removed 0 bases from V and 0 bases from J; junction bases left unmatched: 5. This CDR3 comprises 18 residues. Germline V gene sequence: CDR1 GEAIGNYY, CDR2 EKD. The CDR3 is CACDTVLLGDTLTAQLFF. The DNA for the CDR3 is TGTGCCTGTGACACCGTTCTACTGGGGGATACTTTGACAGCACAACTCTTCTTT.

The V gene is TRDV2, the J gene TRDJ1; TRDD3 is a possible D gene (6 bases). Trimming left V 3 bases short and J 9 bases short, with 19 bases between. CDR3 length: 14 residues. Per germline, CDR1 GEAIGNYY and CDR2 EKD. The CDR3 DNA sequence: TGTGCCTGTGACGAAATCCTGGGCTACTGGGAACTCATCTTT. Translated: CACDEILGYWELIF.

This clone was seen a handful of times. The rearrangement links TRDV2 to TRDJ1; 13 bases map to TRDD3. V was pared by 2 bases and J by 0 bases, with 5 bases of the junction left unmatched. Germline loops: CDR1 GEAIGNYY, CDR2 EKD. This CDR3 has 17 residues. The CDR3 DNA reads TGTGCCTGTGACATACTGGGGGATACGGAGTACACCGATAAACTCATCTTT. Encoded protein: CACDILGDTEYTDKLIF.

The chain combines TRDV1 with TRDJ1; 12 bases align to TRDD3. There are 18 residues in the CDR3. Germline V CDR1 and CDR2: TSWWSYY, QGS. V dropped 4 bases and J dropped 0; count of bases not matched to a gene: 9. CDR3 nucleotides: TGTGCTCTTGGGGCATTTACTGGGGGATACCCGTACACCGATAAACTCATCTTT. Translation: CALGAFTGGYPYTDKLIF.

This clone came up a few times. A far larger clone is only one base removed, so a read error is likely. V usage is TRDV2 and J usage is TRDJ3, with D perhaps TRDD3 (6 bases). Trimming stripped 0 bases from V and 2 bases from J, with 7 bases between. The CDR3 runs 16 residues. Germline loops: CDR1 GEAIGNYY, CDR2 EKD. This CDR3 reads CACDTRGTWDTRQMFF. DNA for the CDR3: TGTGCCTGTGACACCCGGGGGACCTGGGACACCCGACAGATGTTTTTC.

This clone was seen only a few times. The protein that TCRdb holds for this DNA derives from a much larger clone and differs from the translated DNA at residue 12, which likely indicates a read error; the protein shown here is translated from the DNA. The chain carries TRDV2 and TRDJ1; TRDD3 matches 13 bases. The CDR3 runs to 15 residues. CDR1 and CDR2 from the germline V gene are GEAIGNYY and EKD. CDR3 nucleotide sequence: TGTGCCTGTGACTACTGGGGGATACGCACCGATGAACTCATCTTT. This codes for CACDYWGIRTDELIF.

To note about this clone: With a much larger clone just one base away, this may be a read error. Distinct nucleotide sequences in the sample also encode this CDR3. The J gene is TRDJ3, the V gene TRDV2, with 13 positions matching TRDD3. Germline lookup yields CDR1 GEAIGNYY and CDR2 EKD. The CDR3 has 20 residues. Here the CDR3 DNA reads TGTGCCTGTGACACTGTACTGGGGGATACGCGCTCCTGGGACACCCGCCAGATGTTTTTC. Translated, it gives CACDTVLGDTRSWDTRQMFF.

Written as DNA, the CDR3 is TGTGCCTGTGACTCCGTACTGGGGGATACGCAGACCCGACAGATGTTTTTC. Translating it yields CACDSVLGDTQTRQMFF. V and J are TRDV2 and TRDJ3, with 13 bases that match TRDD3. Per germline, CDR1 GEAIGNYY and CDR2 EKD. This CDR3 region has 17 residues. Unmatched junction bases numbered 8, after V lost 3 bases and J lost 10 bases.

This clone appeared a few times. The chain carries TRAV29/DV5 and TRDJ2; 7 bases map to TRDD3. V lost 0 bases and J lost 1; bases outside the gene matches: 0. This CDR3 has 14 residues. CDR1 and CDR2 (germline): NSMFDY, ISSIKDK. The CDR3 region has the DNA TGTGCAGCAAGCGTGGGGGATTTGACAGCACAACTCTTCTTT. Protein: CAASVGDLTAQLFF.

This clone was detected a few times. The gene calls are TRDV2 and TRDJ3, with D possibly matching TRDD3 (6 bases). The CDR3 is 18 amino acids. Trimming stripped 0 bases from V and 2 bases from J, with 13 bases between. In germline, CDR1 is GEAIGNYY, CDR2 EKD. The DNA for the CDR3 is TGTGCCTGTGACACCGTGGGGGGTTCGCCCTGGGACACCCGACAGATGTTTTTC. Protein sequence: CACDTVGGSPWDTRQMFF.

This clone was recorded many times. The V and J genes are TRDV2 and TRDJ3; 7 bases align to TRDD3. Trimming removed 5 bases from V and 3 bases from J; junction bases left unmatched: 0. Germline V lookup: CDR1 GEAIGNYY, CDR2 EKD. The CDR3 loop spans 14 amino acids. This CDR3 is CACGGYWDTRQMFF. In nucleotides, the CDR3 is TGTGCCTGTGGGGGATACTGGGACACCCGACAGATGTTTTTC.

Note on this clone: With only one base between it and a far larger clone, this is likely a read error. The same CDR3 also results from other DNA sequences found in this sample. This chain uses TRDV2 with TRDJ3; 8 nucleotides align to TRDD3. Germline-derived CDR1 and CDR2 are GEAIGNYY and EKD. The CDR3 sequence is 18 residues long. Losses at the gene ends were 7 bases for V and 0 bases for J; bases not matched to a gene: 10. In DNA, the CDR3 is TGTGCCTGCGACCCCGTACTGGGGGGCTCCTGGGACACCCGACAGATGTTTTTC. Amino acids: CACDPVLGGSWDTRQMFF.